This TCR beta chain was observed in a study of cytomegalovirus exposure and HLA in healthy donors. General observations from the study: Being productive about 87% or about 30% of the time was typical of most TCR beta V segments in an earlier analysis. A missense DCLRE1C variant was associated with V- and J-gene trimming of TCR beta chains in a later analysis, and an independent cohort replicated the association. Common viral pathogens were later found to be apparently linked to several of the most significant clusters.

The CDR3 has 15 residues. V dropped 9 bases and J dropped 5; count of bases not matched to a gene: 13. The germline V gene encodes CDR1 ENHRY and CDR2 SYGVKD. A note on this clone: As yet, its antigen is unknown.

Use of 60 Vbeta and 13 Jbeta primers characterized the PCR. How the authors handled the data: As a later analysis found, there were 80 million to 90 million unique TCR beta chains, of which some 9.9 million were shared. Profiling relied on immunoSEQ multiplex PCR, and the TCRdb table lists in-frame clones only, not all of them. The DNA gave D and trimming, while V, J and clone size come from that table. The sample has about 150,000 clones. What was sequenced was PBMCs. The chain couples TRBV10-3 to TRBJ1-1; 9 bases are a match to TRBD1. This receptor was obtained from a young man in good health and CMV-seronegative. The CDR3 loop is CAISYTGQGSTEAFF. The DNA for the CDR3 is TGTGCCATATCTTATACGGGACAGGGATCAACTGAAGCTTTCTTT.